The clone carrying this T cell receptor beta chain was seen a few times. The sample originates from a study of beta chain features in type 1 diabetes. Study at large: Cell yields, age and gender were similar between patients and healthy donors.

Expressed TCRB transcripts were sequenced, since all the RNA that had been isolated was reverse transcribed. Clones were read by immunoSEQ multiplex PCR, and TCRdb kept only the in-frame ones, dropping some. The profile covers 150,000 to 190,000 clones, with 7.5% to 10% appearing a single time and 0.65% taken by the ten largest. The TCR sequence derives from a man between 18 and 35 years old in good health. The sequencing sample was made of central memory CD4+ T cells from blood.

This CDR3 is CASSPPTGTSGSNEQFF. In nucleotides, the CDR3 is TGTGCCAGTAGTCCCCCGACCGGGACTAGCGGGAGCAATGAGCAGTTCTTC. J is TRBJ2-1 and V is TRBV19; 14 bases map to TRBD2. V lost 5 bases, J lost 6 bases, and 9 bases stayed unmatched. The CDR3 loop spans 17 amino acids. CDR1 is LNHDA, CDR2 SQIVND, per germline (reference sequence).